Described below is a single T cell receptor beta chain sequence and its context. Primers included in the PCR were 60 Vbeta and 13 Jbeta primers. Method: immunoSEQ multiplex PCR; TCRdb's copy keeps in-frame clones and lacks some. The sample carries over 100,000 clones, around three quarters recorded once. Trimming at V came to 3 bases and at J to 7 bases, leaving 3 bases not matched to a gene. The CDR3 consists of 13 residues. Germline CDR1 is SGHVS and CDR2 is FQNEAQ. These data belong to a study of cytomegalovirus exposure and HLA in healthy donors. The chain links TRBV7-8 to TRBJ1-5, with 7 nucleotides matching TRBD1. This TCR was sampled from a man aged 25-45 years in good health and CMV-seronegative. The sequenced material came from PBMCs. The CDR3 DNA is TGTGCCAGCAGCTTCGACAGGGAACAGCCCCAGCATTTT. Its protein is CASSFDREQPQHF.